A selection of T cell receptor beta chains follows, all from one sample in a study of blood T cell repertoires in COVID-19. Repertoires were generated with immunoSEQ multiplex PCR, while TCRdb's copy carries only in-frame clones and drops some. Of around 130,000 clones listed, 80% to 90% are singletons. The sequencing sample was made of peripheral blood. The receptors come from a human donor in a cohort sampled during active COVID-19. The CDR3 runs from the conserved cysteine through the conserved F or W. The D gene is left open where the match is weak. Not all rows give a size; the values are once, few, many and, for expanded clones, a class.

D gene	V gene	J gene	clone size	CDR3 protein	CDR3 DNA
.	TRBV12-3/TRBV12-4	TRBJ2-3	.	CASDQGTTDTQYF	TGTGCCAGCGACCAGGGAACCACAGATACGCAGTATTTT
.	TRBV6-5	TRBJ1-5	.	CASSFRRGQPQHF	TGTGCCAGCAGTTTTCGACGGGGGCAGCCCCAGCATTTT
TRBD1	TRBV10-1	TRBJ1-2	.	CASSEGTGAPYGYTF	TGCGCCAGCAGTGAGGGGACAGGGGCCCCCTATGGCTACACCTTC
TRBD2	TRBV19	TRBJ2-1	.	CASSIGPRTSGALLNEQFF	TGTGCCAGTAGTATAGGGCCCCGGACTAGCGGGGCGCTCTTGAATGAGCAGTTCTTC
.	TRBV19	TRBJ1-5	many	CASSSLGGASNQPQHF	TGTGCCAGTAGTTCACTGGGGGGGGCTAGCAATCAGCCCCAGCATTTT
.	TRBV28	TRBJ1-5	.	CASGSSGVQHF	TGTGCCAGCGGAAGCTCGGGGGTCCAGCATTTT
TRBD1	TRBV5-8	TRBJ1-6	.	CASSLTGQVTWSPLHF	TGTGCCAGCAGCTTGACGGGACAGGTAACCTGGTCACCCCTCCACTTT
TRBD2	TRBV4-2	TRBJ2-3	.	CASSQALAGNTQYF	TGTGCCAGCAGCCAAGCACTAGCGGGGAATACGCAGTATTTT
.	TRBV5-1	TRBJ1-5	.	CASRAASNQPQHF	TGCGCCAGCAGGGCGGCTAGCAATCAGCCCCAGCATTTT
TRBD2	TRBV14	TRBJ2-7	.	CASSPRLAGAYEQYF	TGTGCCAGCAGCCCACGACTAGCGGGGGCCTACGAGCAGTACTTC
.	TRBV10-2	TRBJ2-5	.	CASSVLGSQETQYF	TGCGCCAGCAGTGTATTGGGCAGCCAAGAGACCCAGTACTTC
TRBD1	TRBV28	TRBJ1-1	.	CASSLPGQGWGTEAFF	TGTGCCAGCAGTTTGCCGGGACAGGGTTGGGGCACTGAAGCTTTCTTT
TRBD2	TRBV5-1	TRBJ2-1	once	CASSWATSGNEQFF	TGCGCCAGCAGCTGGGCGACTAGCGGCAATGAGCAGTTCTTC
TRBD1	TRBV5-4	TRBJ1-1	.	CASSLVGQGARTEAFF	TGTGCCAGCAGCTTGGTTGGCCAGGGGGCGCGGACTGAAGCTTTCTTT
.	TRBV27	TRBJ1-1	many	CASSPAGLNTEAFF	TGTGCCAGCAGTCCGGCGGGGCTGAACACTGAAGCTTTCTTT
TRBD1	TRBV30	TRBJ1-1	.	CAWSARTGATEAFF	TGTGCCTGGAGTGCCCGGACAGGGGCAACTGAAGCTTTCTTT
.	TRBV4-2	TRBJ1-6	.	CAGGRDHF	TGTGCCGGAGGGAGGGACCACTTT
.	TRBV7-9	TRBJ2-7	few	CASSLEETPYEQYF	TGTGCCAGCAGCTTAGAGGAGACTCCCTACGAGCAGTACTTC
.	TRBV19	TRBJ1-2	.	CASSIREYNYGYTF	TGTGCCAGTAGTATCAGGGAATATAACTATGGCTACACCTTC
.	TRBV6-5	TRBJ1-5	.	CASGGGAVNQPQHF	TGTGCCAGCGGAGGAGGGGCGGTCAATCAGCCCCAGCATTTT
TRBD2	TRBV7-6	TRBJ2-7	.	CASSLAPAGGYYEQYF	TGTGCCAGCAGCTTAGCTCCCGCGGGGGGATACTACGAGCAGTACTTC
.	TRBV19	TRBJ2-2	.	CASSIEGANTGELFF	TGTGCCAGTAGTATAGAGGGGGCAAACACCGGGGAGCTGTTTTTT
TRBD2	TRBV30	TRBJ2-1	.	CAWKSGASYNEQFF	TGTGCCTGGAAGAGCGGGGCCTCCTACAATGAGCAGTTCTTC
TRBD1	TRBV19	TRBJ2-3	.	CASSIAQGSGSGYTDTQYF	TGTGCCAGTAGTATCGCACAGGGGTCCGGGTCCGGGTACACAGATACGCAGTATTTT
TRBD1	TRBV4-1	TRBJ1-1	once	CASSQEGGAWTEAFF	TGCGCCAGCAGCCAAGAAGGGGGCGCGTGGACTGAAGCTTTCTTT
.	TRBV10-1	TRBJ1-6	.	CASSARGTPLHF	TGCGCCAGCAGTGCGAGAGGGACACCCCTCCACTTT
TRBD1	TRBV30	TRBJ1-2	.	CAWSGGQGVYGYTF	TGTGCCTGGAGTGGGGGACAGGGCGTCTATGGCTACACCTTC
TRBD1	TRBV18	TRBJ1-1	.	CASSLTGVGNTEAFF	TGTGCCAGCTCACTGACAGGGGTAGGGAACACTGAAGCTTTCTTT
.	TRBV5-6	TRBJ1-2	.	CASSPNTGIRGYTF	TGTGCCAGCAGCCCTAATACAGGGATTAGGGGCTACACCTTC
.	TRBV4-1	TRBJ1-4	once	CASSQSGRVTNEKLFF	TGCGCCAGCAGCCAATCTGGGAGGGTGACTAATGAAAAACTGTTTTTT
.	TRBV6-5	TRBJ1-3	.	CASSYSIRSGNTIYF	TGTGCCAGCAGTTACTCGATCAGGTCTGGAAACACCATATATTTT
.	TRBV11-2	TRBJ1-1	many	CASSLQANRNTEAFF	TGTGCCAGCAGCTTACAGGCGAACCGGAACACTGAAGCTTTCTTT
TRBD1	TRBV6-5	TRBJ1-1	.	CASTDRGGDTEAFF	TGTGCCAGCACCGACAGGGGTGGGGACACTGAAGCTTTCTTT
.	TRBV5-1	TRBJ1-2	.	CASSLDQVNYGYTF	TGCGCCAGCAGCTTGGACCAGGTTAACTATGGCTACACCTTC
.	TRBV2	TRBJ1-2	few	CASTSGPYGYTF	TGTGCCAGTACGTCAGGGCCCTATGGCTACACCTTC
.	TRBV18	TRBJ2-1	.	CASRKVGEYSYNEQFF	TGTGCCAGCCGGAAAGTCGGGGAGTACTCCTACAATGAGCAGTTCTTC
.	TRBV3-1/TRBV3-2	TRBJ2-7	.	CASSQSPVYEQYF	TGTGCCAGCAGCCAATCACCAGTCTACGAGCAGTACTTC
.	TRBV12-3/TRBV12-4	TRBJ1-2	few	CASGRTALGFTF	TGTGCCAGCGGAAGGACAGCTCTCGGTTTCACCTTC
.	TRBV7-2	TRBJ2-5	.	CASSFSGALKTQYF	TGTGCCAGCAGCTTTTCAGGGGCTTTAAAGACCCAGTACTTC
.	TRBV6-6	TRBJ1-1	.	CASSYGETGFYTEAFF	TGTGCCAGCAGTTACGGGGAAACAGGGTTCTACACTGAAGCTTTCTTT
.	TRBV6-5	TRBJ2-5	.	CASMRDSQETQYF	TGTGCCAGCATGCGGGACAGCCAAGAGACCCAGTACTTC
.	TRBV5-1	TRBJ2-7	.	CASSPQGFPYEQYF	TGCGCCAGCAGCCCACAGGGATTCCCCTACGAGCAGTACTTC
TRBD1	TRBV11-3	TRBJ2-1	.	CASSKGQGNYNEQFF	TGTGCCAGCAGCAAGGGACAGGGGAATTACAATGAGCAGTTCTTC
.	TRBV6-2/TRBV6-3	TRBJ1-5	.	CASSYTGGNQPQHF	TGTGCCAGCAGTTACACAGGAGGCAATCAGCCCCAGCATTTT
TRBD1	TRBV10-1	TRBJ2-7	few	CASSLGQDGEQYF	TGCGCCAGCAGCTTGGGACAGGACGGTGAGCAGTACTTC
.	TRBV6-5	TRBJ1-1	.	CASQDSIYTEAFF	TGTGCCAGCCAGGACAGCATTTACACTGAAGCTTTCTTT
TRBD2	TRBV3-1/TRBV3-2	TRBJ2-7	.	CASSTPGLAGGEQYF	TGTGCCAGCAGCACCCCGGGACTAGCGGGGGGCGAGCAGTACTTC
.	TRBV7-8	TRBJ1-5	.	CASSLQGSVQPQHF	TGTGCCAGCAGCTTACAGGGGTCCGTTCAGCCCCAGCATTTT
TRBD2	TRBV9	TRBJ2-5	.	CASSVGTSGGYTRETQYF	TGTGCCAGCAGCGTAGGGACTAGCGGGGGTTATACTAGGGAGACCCAGTACTTC
.	TRBV12-5	TRBJ2-1	.	CASGLVSEQFF	TGTGCTAGTGGTTTGGTTAGTGAGCAGTTCTTC
.	TRBV5-6	TRBJ1-2	.	CASSLTQGHYGYTF	TGTGCCAGCAGCTTAACCCAGGGGCACTATGGCTACACCTTC
.	TRBV5-1	TRBJ2-7	few	CASSLGQSSSYEQYF	TGCGCCAGCAGCTTGGGACAGTCTAGCTCCTACGAGCAGTACTTC
.	TRBV11-3	TRBJ1-1	.	CASSLWQNTEAFF	TGTGCCAGCAGCTTGTGGCAGAACACTGAAGCTTTCTTT